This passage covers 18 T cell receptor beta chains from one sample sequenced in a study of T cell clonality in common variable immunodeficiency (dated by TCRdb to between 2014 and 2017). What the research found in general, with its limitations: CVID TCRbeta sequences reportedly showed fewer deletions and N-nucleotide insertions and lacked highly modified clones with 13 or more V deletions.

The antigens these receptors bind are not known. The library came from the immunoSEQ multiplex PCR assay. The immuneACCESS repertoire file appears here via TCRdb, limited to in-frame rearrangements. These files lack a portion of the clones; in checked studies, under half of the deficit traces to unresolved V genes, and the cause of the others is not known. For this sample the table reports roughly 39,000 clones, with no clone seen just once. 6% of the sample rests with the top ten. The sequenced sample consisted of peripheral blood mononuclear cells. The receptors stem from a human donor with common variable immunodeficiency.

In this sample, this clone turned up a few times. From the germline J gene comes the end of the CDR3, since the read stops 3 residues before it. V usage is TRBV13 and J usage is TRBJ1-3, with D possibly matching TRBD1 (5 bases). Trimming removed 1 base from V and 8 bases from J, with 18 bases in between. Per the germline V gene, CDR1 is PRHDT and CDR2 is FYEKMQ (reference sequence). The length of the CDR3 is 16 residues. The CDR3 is CASSLEGRFLRDTIYF. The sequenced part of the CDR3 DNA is TGTGCCAGCAGCTTAGAAGGCCGTTTTCTCAGGGACACC.

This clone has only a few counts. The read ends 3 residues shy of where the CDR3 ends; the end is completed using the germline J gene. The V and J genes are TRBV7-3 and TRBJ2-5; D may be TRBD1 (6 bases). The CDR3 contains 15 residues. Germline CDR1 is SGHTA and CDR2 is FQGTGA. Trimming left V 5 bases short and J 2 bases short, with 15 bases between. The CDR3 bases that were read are TGTGCCAGCAGCCCAAGATATGGACAGCAAGAGACC. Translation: CASSPRYGQQET. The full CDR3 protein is CASSPRYGQQETQYF.

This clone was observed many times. This CDR3 is CASSAGQGFYEQYF. The part of the CDR3 DNA that was read is TGCGCCAGCAGCGCGGGACAGGGGTTCTACGAG. This chain connects TRBV5-1 to TRBJ2-7; 10 positions agree with TRBD1. The CDR3 is cut off 3 residues early in the read; its end comes from the germline J gene. The germline V gene has CDR1 SGHRS and CDR2 YFSETQ. Unmatched junction bases numbered 4, after V lost 4 bases and J lost 3 bases. This CDR3 spans 14 amino acids.

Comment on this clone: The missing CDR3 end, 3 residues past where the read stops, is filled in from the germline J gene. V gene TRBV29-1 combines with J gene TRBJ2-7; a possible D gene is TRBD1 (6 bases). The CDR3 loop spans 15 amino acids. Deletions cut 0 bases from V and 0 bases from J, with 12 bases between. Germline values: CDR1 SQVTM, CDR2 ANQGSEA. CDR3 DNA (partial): TGCAGCGTTGAAGAAGACAGGTTAAGCTCCTACGAG. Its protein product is CSVEEDRLSSYE. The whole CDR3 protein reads CSVEEDRLSSYEQYF.

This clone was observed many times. CDR3 region: CASSGRRENTGELFF. CDR3 bases read: TGTGCCAGCAGCGGCCGCAGGGAGAACACCGGGGAG. The V call is TRBV7-6, the J call TRBJ2-2; D is possibly TRBD1 (5 bases). The missing CDR3 end, 3 residues past where the read stops, is filled in from the germline J gene. V gave up 5 bases and J gave up 1 base, with 11 bases separating them. Germline CDR1 reads SGHVS; CDR2 reads FNYEAQ. This CDR3 has 15 amino acids.

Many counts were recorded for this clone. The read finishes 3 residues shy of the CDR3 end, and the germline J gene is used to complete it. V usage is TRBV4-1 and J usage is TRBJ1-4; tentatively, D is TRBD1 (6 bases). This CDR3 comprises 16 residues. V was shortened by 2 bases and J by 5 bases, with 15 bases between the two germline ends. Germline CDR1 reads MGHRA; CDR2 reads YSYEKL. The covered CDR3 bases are TGCGCCAGCAGCCAAAGCAGTGTCGGACAGAATGAAAAA. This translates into CASSQSSVGQNEK. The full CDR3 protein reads CASSQSSVGQNEKLFF.

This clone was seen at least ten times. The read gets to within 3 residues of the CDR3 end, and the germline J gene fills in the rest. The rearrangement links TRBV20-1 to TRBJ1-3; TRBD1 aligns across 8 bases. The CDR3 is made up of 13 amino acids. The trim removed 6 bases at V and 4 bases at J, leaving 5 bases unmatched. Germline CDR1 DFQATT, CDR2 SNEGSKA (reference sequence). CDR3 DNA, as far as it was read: TGCAGTGCAAAGGACAGGGAAGGAAACACC. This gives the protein CSAKDREGNT. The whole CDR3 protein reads CSAKDREGNTIYF.

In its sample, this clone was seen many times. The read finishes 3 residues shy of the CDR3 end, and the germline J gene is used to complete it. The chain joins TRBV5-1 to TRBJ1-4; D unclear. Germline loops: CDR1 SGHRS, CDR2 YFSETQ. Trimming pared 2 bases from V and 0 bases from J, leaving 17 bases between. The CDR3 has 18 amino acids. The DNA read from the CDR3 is TGCGCCAGCAGCTTCTCCCCTCTGGGCTTCGCAACTAATGAAAAA. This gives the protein CASSFSPLGFATNEK. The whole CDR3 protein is CASSFSPLGFATNEKLFF.

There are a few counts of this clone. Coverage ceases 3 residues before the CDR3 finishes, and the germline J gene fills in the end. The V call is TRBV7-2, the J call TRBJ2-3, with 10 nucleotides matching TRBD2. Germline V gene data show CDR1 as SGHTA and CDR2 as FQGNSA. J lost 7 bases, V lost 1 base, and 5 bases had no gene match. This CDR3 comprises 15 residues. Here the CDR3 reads CASSLGPSGGNTQYF. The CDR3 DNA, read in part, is TGTGCCAGCAGCTTAGGGCCTAGCGGGGGAAATACG.

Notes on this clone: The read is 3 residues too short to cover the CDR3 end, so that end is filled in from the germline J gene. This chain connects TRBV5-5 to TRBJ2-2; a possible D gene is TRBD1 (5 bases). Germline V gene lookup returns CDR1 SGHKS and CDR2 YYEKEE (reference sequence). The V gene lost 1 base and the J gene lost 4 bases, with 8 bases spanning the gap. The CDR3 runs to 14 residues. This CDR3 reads CASSLMTATGELFF. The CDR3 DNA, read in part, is TGTGCCAGCAGCTTGATGACAGCCACCGGGGAG.

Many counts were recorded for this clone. The CDR3 reads CAWSVNRGADTQYF. Partial CDR3 DNA: TGTGCCTGGAGTGTAAACAGGGGAGCCGATACG. The chain carries TRBV30 and TRBJ2-3; 7 nucleotides line up with TRBD1. The read ends 3 residues early relative to the CDR3; the germline J gene fills the gap. The CDR3 extends over 14 amino acids. V dropped 0 bases and J dropped 6; count of bases not matched to a gene: 6. Germline lookup yields CDR1 GTSNPN and CDR2 SVGIG (reference sequence).

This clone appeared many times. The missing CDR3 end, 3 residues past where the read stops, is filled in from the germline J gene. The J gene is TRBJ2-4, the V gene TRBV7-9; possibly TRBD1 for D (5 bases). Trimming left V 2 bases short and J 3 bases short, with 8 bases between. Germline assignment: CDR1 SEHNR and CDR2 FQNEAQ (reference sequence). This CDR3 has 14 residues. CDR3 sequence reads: CASSLRGDKNIQYF. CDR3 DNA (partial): TGTGCCAGCAGCTTAAGGGGTGACAAAAACATT.

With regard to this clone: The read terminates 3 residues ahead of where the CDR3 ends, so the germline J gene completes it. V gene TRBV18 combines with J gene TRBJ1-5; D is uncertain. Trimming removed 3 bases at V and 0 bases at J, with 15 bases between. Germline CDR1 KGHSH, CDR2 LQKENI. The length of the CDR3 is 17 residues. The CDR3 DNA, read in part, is TGTGCCAGCTCACCTTCTACTGGTTATAATAGCAATCAGCCC. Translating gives CASSPSTGYNSNQP. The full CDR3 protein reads CASSPSTGYNSNQPQHF.

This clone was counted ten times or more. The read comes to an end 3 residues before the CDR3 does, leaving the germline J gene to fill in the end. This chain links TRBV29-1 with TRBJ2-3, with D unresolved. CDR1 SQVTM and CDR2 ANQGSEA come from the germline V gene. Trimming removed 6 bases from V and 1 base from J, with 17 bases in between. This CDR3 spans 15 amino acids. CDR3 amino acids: CSVSDPSTGTDTQYF. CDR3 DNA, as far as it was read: TGCAGCGTCAGCGACCCATCCACCGGCACAGATACG.

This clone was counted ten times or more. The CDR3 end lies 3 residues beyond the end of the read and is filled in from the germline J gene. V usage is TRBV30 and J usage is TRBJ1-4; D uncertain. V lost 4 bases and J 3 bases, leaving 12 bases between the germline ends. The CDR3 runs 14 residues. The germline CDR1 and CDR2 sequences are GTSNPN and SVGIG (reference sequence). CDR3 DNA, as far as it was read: TGTGCCTGGAAGGAAGGGCAGCCTAATGAAAAA. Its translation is CAWKEGQPNEK. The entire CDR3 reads CAWKEGQPNEKLFF.

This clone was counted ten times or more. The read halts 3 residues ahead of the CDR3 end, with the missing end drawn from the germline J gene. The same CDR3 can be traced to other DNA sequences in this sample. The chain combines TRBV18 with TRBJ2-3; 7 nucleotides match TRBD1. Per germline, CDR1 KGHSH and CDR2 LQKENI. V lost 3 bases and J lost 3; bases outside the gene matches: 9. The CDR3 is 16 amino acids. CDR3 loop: CASSPLRQGSTDTQYF. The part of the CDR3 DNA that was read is TGTGCCAGCTCACCTCTAAGACAGGGTTCTACAGATACG.

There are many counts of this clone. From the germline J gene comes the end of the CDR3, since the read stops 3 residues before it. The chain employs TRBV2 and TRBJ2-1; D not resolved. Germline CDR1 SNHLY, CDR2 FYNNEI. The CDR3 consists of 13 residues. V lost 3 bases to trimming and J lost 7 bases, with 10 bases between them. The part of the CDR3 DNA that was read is TGTGCCAGCAGTGAGTCTTACAGAAATGAG. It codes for CASSESYRNE. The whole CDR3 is CASSESYRNEQFF.

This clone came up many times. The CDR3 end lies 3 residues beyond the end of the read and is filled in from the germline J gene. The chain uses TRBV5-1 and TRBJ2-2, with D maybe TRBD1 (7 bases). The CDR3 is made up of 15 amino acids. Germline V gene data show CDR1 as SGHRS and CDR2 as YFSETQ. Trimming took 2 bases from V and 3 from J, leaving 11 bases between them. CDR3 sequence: CASSFQGGYTGELFF. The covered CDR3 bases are TGCGCCAGCAGCTTTCAGGGGGGCTACACCGGGGAG. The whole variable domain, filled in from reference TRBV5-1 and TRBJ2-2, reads KAGVTQTPRYLIKTRGQQVTLSCSPISGHRSVSWYQQTPGQGLQFLFEYFSETQRNKGNFPGRFSGRQFSNSRSEMNVSTLELGDSALYLCASSFQGGYTGELFFGEGSRLTVL.